These 13 T cell receptor beta chains originate from one sample sequenced in a study of OX40 agonist ivuxolimab in advanced cancers. Repertoires were generated with immunoSEQ multiplex PCR, while TCRdb's copy carries only in-frame clones and drops some. In the table there are around 60,000 clones, over 80% of which are singletons. This sample comprised CD4+ or CD8+ T cells sorted from blood, obtained in a trial of the OX40 agonist ivuxolimab. The receptors originated from an adult with an advanced solid tumor such as melanoma, head and neck, liver or kidney cancer.

The chain links TRBV6-1 to TRBJ1-6; no reliable D call. Germline CDR1 MNHNS, CDR2 SASEGT. The ends were cut back, 5 bases at V and 7 bases at J, with 6 bases in the middle. The length of the CDR3 is 12 residues. In DNA, the CDR3 is TGTGCCAGCAGTCTTTCAAATTCACCCCTCCACTTT. Translating gives CASSLSNSPLHF.

V is TRBV6-5 and J is TRBJ2-2; D call uncertain. This CDR3 contains 16 residues. Germline V CDR1 and CDR2: MNHEY, SVGAGI. Trimming removed 0 bases at V and 4 bases at J, with 12 bases between. The CDR3 reads CASSYSWQMGTGELFF. CDR3 DNA: TGTGCCAGCAGTTACTCTTGGCAGATGGGCACCGGGGAGCTGTTTTTT.

This clone was observed once. V is TRBV11-2 and J is TRBJ1-1; no clear D. V shed 0 bases and J shed 0 bases, with 2 bases lying between them. The CDR3 contains 13 residues. Germline V gives CDR1 SGHAT, CDR2 FQNNGV. The CDR3 DNA sequence: TGTGCCAGCAGCTTAGAGATGAACACTGAAGCTTTCTTT. Translation: CASSLEMNTEAFF. Supplemented by reference TRBV11-2 and TRBJ1-1, the full variable domain reads EAGVAQSPRYKIIEKRQSVAFWCNPISGHATLYWYQQILGQGPKLLIQFQNNGVVDDSQLPKDRFSAERLKGVDSTLKIQPAKLEDSAVYLCASSLEMNTEAFFGQGTRLTVV.

Regarding this clone: The DNA is omitted, as the CDR3 cannot be located on it reliably, and the CDR3 follows TCRdb's listing. The CDR3 region is CASSSSSYEQYF. The V gene is TRBV28, the J gene TRBJ2-7; TRBD2, as called in the table, went unchecked against the DNA. The germline V gene encodes CDR1 MDHEN and CDR2 SYDVKM. Counting both end residues, the CDR3 totals 12 amino acids.

The chain employs TRBV19 and TRBJ2-7; 7 bases line up with TRBD1. V was clipped by 6 bases and J by 0 bases; unmatched bases: 5. The CDR3 runs to 14 residues. Per germline, CDR1 LNHDA and CDR2 SQIVND (reference sequence). The CDR3 spells CASRPTGSSYEQYF. The CDR3 DNA sequence: TGTGCCAGTAGGCCGACAGGGTCCTCCTACGAGCAGTACTTC.

This clone showed up just once. The chain is built from TRBV5-8 and TRBJ1-1; no definite D call. The V end was cut by 0 bases, the J end by 0 bases, with 3 bases between. The CDR3 consists of 13 residues. Germline CDR1 is SGHTS and CDR2 is YDEGEE. This CDR3 reads CASSLEVNTEAFF. Here the CDR3 DNA reads TGTGCCAGCAGCTTGGAGGTGAACACTGAAGCTTTCTTT.

This clone appeared once. The chain combines TRBV28 with TRBJ2-7, with 7 positions matching TRBD2. The CDR3 spans 12 residues. The V gene end was trimmed by 8 bases and the J gene end by 7 bases; junction bases not matched to a gene: 8. Germline V gene data show CDR1 as MDHEN and CDR2 as SYDVKM. Written as DNA, the CDR3 is TGTGCCAGCGGTCGAGTGGGGGGGGAGCAGTACTTC. Protein sequence: CASGRVGGEQYF. Complete variable domain (other parts from reference TRBV28 and TRBJ2-7): DVKVTQSSRYLVKRTGEKVFLECVQDMDHENMFWYRQDPGLGLRLIYFSYDVKMKEKGDIPEGYSVSREKKERFSLILESASTNQTSMYLCASGRVGGEQYFGPGTRLTVT.

Regarding this clone: At the DNA level, this CDR3 is encoded by other sequences in the same sample as well. The chain employs TRBV2 and TRBJ2-7, with unresolved D. CDR1 SNHLY and CDR2 FYNNEI come from the germline V gene. Trimming cost V 4 bases and J 1 base, with 2 bases left between them. This CDR3 spans 11 amino acids. The CDR3 spells CASSGSYEQYF. As DNA, the CDR3 is TGTGCCAGCAGTGGATCCTACGAGCAGTACTTC. Full variable domain (remainder filled in from reference TRBV2 and TRBJ2-7): EPEVTQTPSHQVTQMGQEVILRCVPISNHLYFYWYRQILGQKVEFLVSFYNNEISEKSEIFDDQFSVERPDGSNFTLKIRSTKLEDSAMYFCASSGSYEQYFGPGTRLTVT.

This clone has a single count. The J gene is TRBJ1-2, the V gene TRBV10-3, with D possibly TRBD1 on 6 matching bases. The CDR3 sequence is 16 residues long. Germline CDR1 is ENHRY and CDR2 is SYGVKD. V gave up 2 bases and J gave up 2 bases, with 15 bases separating them. The DNA of the CDR3 is TGTGCCATCAGTGAGACTCTTACAGGACAGAACTATGGCTACACCTTC. Translating gives CAISETLTGQNYGYTF.

The chain uses TRBV15 and TRBJ1-2; no clear D gene. Germline V gives CDR1 LNHNV, CDR2 YYDKDF (reference sequence). V dropped 0 bases and J dropped 8 bases, with 10 bases sitting between them. There are 13 residues in the CDR3. The CDR3 region is CATSRDSRRGYTF. The CDR3 DNA sequence: TGTGCCACCAGCAGAGATTCCAGGAGGGGCTACACCTTC.

The CDR3 loop is CATSRDPSRSNEKLFF. In DNA, the CDR3 is TGTGCCACCAGCAGAGACCCGTCCCGGTCTAATGAAAAACTGTTTTTT. This chain joins TRBV15 and TRBJ1-4; D gene uncertain. Trimming stripped 0 bases from V and 3 bases from J, with 11 bases between. The CDR3 runs 16 residues. The germline V gene encodes CDR1 LNHNV and CDR2 YYDKDF (reference sequence). Filled out from reference TRBV15 and TRBJ1-4, the complete variable domain reads DAMVIQNPRYQVTQFGKPVTLSCSQTLNHNVMYWYQQKSSQAPKLLFHYYDKDFNNEADTPDNFQSRRPNTSFCFLDIRSPGLGDTAMYLCATSRDPSRSNEKLFFGSGTQLSVL.

This chain connects TRBV27 to TRBJ2-7; D may correspond to TRBD1 or TRBD2 (6 bases each). V was trimmed by 7 bases and J by 4 bases, leaving 14 bases between them. The V gene's germline CDR1 is MNHEY and CDR2 SMNVEV (reference sequence). CDR3 length: 13 amino acids. CDR3: CASKRQGRYEQYF. In DNA, the CDR3 is TGTGCCAGCAAGCGGCAGGGGAGGTACGAGCAGTACTTC.

This chain uses TRBV5-4 with TRBJ2-1; a possible D gene is TRBD2 (6 bases). Deletions cut 4 bases from V and 3 bases from J, with 11 bases between. CDR1 and CDR2 from the germline V gene are SGHNT and YYREEE (reference sequence). The CDR3 consists of 14 residues. This CDR3 reads CASSGTSNYNEQFF. In nucleotides, the CDR3 is TGTGCCAGCAGCGGGACTTCAAACTACAATGAGCAGTTCTTC.